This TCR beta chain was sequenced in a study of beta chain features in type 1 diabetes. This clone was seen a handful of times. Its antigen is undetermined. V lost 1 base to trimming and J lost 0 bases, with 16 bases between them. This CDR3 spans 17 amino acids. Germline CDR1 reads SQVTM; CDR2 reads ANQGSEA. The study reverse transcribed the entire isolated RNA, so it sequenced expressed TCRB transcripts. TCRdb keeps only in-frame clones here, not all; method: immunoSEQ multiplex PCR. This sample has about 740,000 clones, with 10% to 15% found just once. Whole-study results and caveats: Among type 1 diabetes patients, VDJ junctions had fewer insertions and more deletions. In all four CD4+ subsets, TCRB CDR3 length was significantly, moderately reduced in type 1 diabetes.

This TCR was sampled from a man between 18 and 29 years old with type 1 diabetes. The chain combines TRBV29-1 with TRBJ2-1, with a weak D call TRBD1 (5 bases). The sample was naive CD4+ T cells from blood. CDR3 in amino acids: CSVEGGRGRSSYNEQFF. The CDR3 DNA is TGCAGCGTTGAAGGGGGAAGGGGTCGCAGCTCCTACAATGAGCAGTTCTTC.